The sequence of this T cell receptor beta chain was determined in a study of cytomegalovirus exposure and HLA in healthy donors. 13 Jbeta primers and 60 Vbeta primers were used for the PCR. Methods used by the authors: Later, about 80 million unique TCR beta chains were counted in an analysis, and roughly 10 million of them were shared. Produced via immunoSEQ multiplex PCR; TCRdb's table is partial and in-frame only. V and J calls and clone size are given by that table; D and trimming were obtained from the DNA. The data hold under 150,000 clones, with 76% observed a single time. The donors gave bone marrow, and they were healthy. Germline CDR1 and CDR2: LGHNA and YNFKEQ. The CDR3 loop spans 17 amino acids. Deletions cut 0 bases from V and 0 bases from J, with 9 bases between.

The V and J genes are TRBV4-2 and TRBJ2-6, with D unresolved. The sample consisted of PBMCs. The receptor was derived from a female donor in good health and CMV-seropositive. CDR3 DNA: TGTGCCAGCAGCCAAGATTTATCGGGCTCTGGGGCCAACGTCCTGACTTTC. Its protein is CASSQDLSGSGANVLTF.